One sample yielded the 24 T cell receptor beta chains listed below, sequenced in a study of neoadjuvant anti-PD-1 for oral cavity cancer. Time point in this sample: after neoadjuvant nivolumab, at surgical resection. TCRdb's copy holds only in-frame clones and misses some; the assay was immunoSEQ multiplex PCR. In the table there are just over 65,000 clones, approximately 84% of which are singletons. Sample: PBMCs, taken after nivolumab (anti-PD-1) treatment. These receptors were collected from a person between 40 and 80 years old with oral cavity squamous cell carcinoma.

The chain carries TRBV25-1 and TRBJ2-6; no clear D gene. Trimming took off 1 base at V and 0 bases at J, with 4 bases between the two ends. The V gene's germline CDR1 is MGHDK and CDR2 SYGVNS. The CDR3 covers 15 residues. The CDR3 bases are TGTGCCAGCAGTGAATGGGGCTCTGGGGCCAACGTCCTGACTTTC. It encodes CASSEWGSGANVLTF.

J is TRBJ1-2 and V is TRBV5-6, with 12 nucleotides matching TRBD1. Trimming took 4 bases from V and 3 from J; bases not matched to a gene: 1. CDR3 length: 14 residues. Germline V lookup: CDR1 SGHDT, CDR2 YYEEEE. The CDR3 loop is CASSGTGGDYGYTF. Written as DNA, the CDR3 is TGTGCCAGCAGCGGGACAGGGGGCGACTATGGCTACACCTTC.

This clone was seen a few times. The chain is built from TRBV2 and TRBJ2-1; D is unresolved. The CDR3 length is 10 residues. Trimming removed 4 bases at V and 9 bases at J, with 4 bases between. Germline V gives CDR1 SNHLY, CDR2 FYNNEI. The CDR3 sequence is CASSVSEQFF. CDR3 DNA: TGTGCCAGCAGTGTAAGTGAGCAGTTCTTC.

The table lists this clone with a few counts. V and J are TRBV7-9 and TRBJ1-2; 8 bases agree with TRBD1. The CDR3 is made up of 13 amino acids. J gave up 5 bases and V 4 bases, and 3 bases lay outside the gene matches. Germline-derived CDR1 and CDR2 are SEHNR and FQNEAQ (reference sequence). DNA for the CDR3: TGTGCCAGCAGCTCCTGGACAGGGTATGGCTACACCTTC. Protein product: CASSSWTGYGYTF. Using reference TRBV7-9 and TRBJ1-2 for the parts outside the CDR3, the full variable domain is DTGVSQNPRHKITKRGQNVTFRCDPISEHNRLYWYRQTLGQGPEFLTYFQNEAQLEKSRLLSDRFSAERPKGSFSTLEIQRTEQGDSAMYLCASSSWTGYGYTFGSGTRLTVV.

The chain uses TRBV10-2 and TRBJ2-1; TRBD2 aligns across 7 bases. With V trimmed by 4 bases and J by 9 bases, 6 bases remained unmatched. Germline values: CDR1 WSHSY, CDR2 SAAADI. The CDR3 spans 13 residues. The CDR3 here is CASSGAAGTEQFF. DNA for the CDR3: TGCGCCAGCAGTGGCGCAGCGGGAACTGAGCAGTTCTTC.

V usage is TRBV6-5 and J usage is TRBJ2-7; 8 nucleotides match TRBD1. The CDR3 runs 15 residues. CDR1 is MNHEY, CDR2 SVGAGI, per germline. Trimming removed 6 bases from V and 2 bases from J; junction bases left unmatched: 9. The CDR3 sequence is CASSRQGTGAYEQYF. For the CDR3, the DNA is TGTGCCAGCAGCCGACAGGGGACGGGGGCCTACGAGCAGTACTTC.

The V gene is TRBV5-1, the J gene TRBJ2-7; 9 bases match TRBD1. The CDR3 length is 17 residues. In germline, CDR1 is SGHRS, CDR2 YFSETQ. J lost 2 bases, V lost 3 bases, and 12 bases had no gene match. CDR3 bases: TGCGCCAGCAGCTCCAGGGGACAGGGAGTACCTACCTACGAGCAGTACTTC. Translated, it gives CASSSRGQGVPTYEQYF.

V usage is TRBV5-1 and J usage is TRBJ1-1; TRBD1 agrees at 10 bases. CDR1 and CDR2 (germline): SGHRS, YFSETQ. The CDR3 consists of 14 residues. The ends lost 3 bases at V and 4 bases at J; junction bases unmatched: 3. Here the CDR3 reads CASSWDRGTTEAFF. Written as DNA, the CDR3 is TGCGCCAGCAGCTGGGACAGGGGTACCACTGAAGCTTTCTTT.

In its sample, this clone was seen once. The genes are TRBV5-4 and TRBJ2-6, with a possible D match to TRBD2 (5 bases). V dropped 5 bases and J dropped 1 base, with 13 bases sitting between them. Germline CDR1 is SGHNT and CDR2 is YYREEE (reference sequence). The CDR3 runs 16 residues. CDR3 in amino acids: CASSQEGWSGANVLTF. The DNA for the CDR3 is TGTGCCAGCAGTCAAGAGGGTTGGTCTGGGGCCAACGTCCTGACTTTC.

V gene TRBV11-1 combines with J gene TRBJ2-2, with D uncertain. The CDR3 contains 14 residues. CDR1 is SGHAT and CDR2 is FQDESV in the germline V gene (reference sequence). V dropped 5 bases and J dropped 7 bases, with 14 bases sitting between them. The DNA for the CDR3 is TGTGCCAGCAGCCTACTTGTAGGTGACGGGGAGCTGTTTTTT. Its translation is CASSLLVGDGELFF.

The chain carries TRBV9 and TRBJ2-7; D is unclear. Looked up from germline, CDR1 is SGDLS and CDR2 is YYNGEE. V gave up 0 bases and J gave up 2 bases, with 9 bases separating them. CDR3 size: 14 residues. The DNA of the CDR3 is TGTGCCAGCAGCGTAGGGAACAGCCCCTACGAGCAGTACTTC. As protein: CASSVGNSPYEQYF. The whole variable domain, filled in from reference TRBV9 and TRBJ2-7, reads DSGVTQTPKHLITATGQRVTLRCSPRSGDLSVYWYQQSLDQGLQFLIQYYNGEERAKGNILERFSAQQFPDLHSELNLSSLELGDSALYFCASSVGNSPYEQYFGPGTRLTVT.

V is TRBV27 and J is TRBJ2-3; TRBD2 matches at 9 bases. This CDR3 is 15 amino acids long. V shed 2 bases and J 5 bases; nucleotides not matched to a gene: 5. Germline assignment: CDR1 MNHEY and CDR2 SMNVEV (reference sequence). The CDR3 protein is CASSLRRGGGDTQYF. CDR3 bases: TGTGCCAGCAGTTTACGGCGGGGGGGAGGAGATACGCAGTATTTT.

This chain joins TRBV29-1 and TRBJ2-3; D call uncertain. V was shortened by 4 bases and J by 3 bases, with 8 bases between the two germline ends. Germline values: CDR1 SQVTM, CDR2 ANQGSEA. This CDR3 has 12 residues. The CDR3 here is CSVVAQTDTQYF. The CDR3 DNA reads TGCAGCGTTGTGGCCCAAACAGATACGCAGTATTTT.

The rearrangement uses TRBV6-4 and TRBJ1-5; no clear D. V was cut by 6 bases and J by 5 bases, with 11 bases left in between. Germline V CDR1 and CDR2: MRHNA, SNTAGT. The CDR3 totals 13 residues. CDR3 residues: CASSHPGDQPQHF. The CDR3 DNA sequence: TGTGCCAGCAGCCACCCAGGAGATCAGCCCCAGCATTTT.

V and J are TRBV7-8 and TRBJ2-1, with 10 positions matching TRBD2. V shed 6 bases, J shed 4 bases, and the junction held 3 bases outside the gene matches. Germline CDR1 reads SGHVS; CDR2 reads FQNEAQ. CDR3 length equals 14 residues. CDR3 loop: CASRGTSEYNEQFF. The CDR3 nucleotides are TGTGCCAGCAGAGGGACTAGCGAGTACAATGAGCAGTTCTTC.

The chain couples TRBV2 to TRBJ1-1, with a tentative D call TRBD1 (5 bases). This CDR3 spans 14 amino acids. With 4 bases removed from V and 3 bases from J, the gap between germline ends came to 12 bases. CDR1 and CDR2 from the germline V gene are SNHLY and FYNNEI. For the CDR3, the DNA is TGTGCCAGCAGTGTCACCCAAGGGGACACTGAAGCTTTCTTT. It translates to CASSVTQGDTEAFF.

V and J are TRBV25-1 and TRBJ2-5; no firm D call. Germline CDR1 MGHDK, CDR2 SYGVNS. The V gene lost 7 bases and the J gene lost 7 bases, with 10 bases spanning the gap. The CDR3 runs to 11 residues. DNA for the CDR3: TGTGCCAGCACCTCTTACGGGACCCAGTACTTC. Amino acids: CASTSYGTQYF.

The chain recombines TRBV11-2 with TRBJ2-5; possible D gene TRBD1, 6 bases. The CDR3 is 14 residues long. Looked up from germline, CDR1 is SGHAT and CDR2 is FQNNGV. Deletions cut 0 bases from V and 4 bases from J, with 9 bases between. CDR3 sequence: CASSLEQGRETQYF. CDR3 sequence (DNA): TGTGCCAGCAGCTTAGAACAGGGCCGAGAGACCCAGTACTTC. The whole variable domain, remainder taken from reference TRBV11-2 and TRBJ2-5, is EAGVAQSPRYKIIEKRQSVAFWCNPISGHATLYWYQQILGQGPKLLIQFQNNGVVDDSQLPKDRFSAERLKGVDSTLKIQPAKLEDSAVYLCASSLEQGRETQYFGPGTRLLVL.

CDR3 DNA sequence: TGTGCCAGCAGTTTGAGCCAAGGGGGGTTCCAGCCCCAGCATTTT. Amino acids: CASSLSQGGFQPQHF. This chain links TRBV28 with TRBJ1-5; perhaps TRBD1 as D (6 bases). Per germline, CDR1 MDHEN and CDR2 SYDVKM. The V end was cut by 3 bases, the J end by 7 bases, with 16 bases between. This CDR3 is 15 amino acids long.

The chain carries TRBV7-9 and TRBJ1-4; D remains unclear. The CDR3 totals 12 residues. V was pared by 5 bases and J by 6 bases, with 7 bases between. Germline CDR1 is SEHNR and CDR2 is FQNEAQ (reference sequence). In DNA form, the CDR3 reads TGTGCCAGCAGCCCGACTTATGAAAAACTGTTTTTT. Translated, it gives CASSPTYEKLFF.

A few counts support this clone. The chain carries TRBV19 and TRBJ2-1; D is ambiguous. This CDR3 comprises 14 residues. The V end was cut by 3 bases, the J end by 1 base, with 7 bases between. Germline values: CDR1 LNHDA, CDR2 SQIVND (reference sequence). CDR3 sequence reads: CASSITRSYNEQFF. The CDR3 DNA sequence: TGTGCCAGTAGTATCACCAGGTCCTACAATGAGCAGTTCTTC.

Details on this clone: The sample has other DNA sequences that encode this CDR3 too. The CDR3 loop is CASSVRGVDEQFF. The CDR3 DNA reads as TGTGCCAGCAGCGTTAGAGGGGTCGATGAGCAGTTCTTC. The chain employs TRBV9 and TRBJ2-1; the D call may be TRBD1 or TRBD2 (5 bases each). This CDR3 spans 13 amino acids. Germline-derived CDR1 and CDR2 are SGDLS and YYNGEE. Trimming shortened V by 2 bases and J by 8 bases, and 11 bases separated the two germline ends.

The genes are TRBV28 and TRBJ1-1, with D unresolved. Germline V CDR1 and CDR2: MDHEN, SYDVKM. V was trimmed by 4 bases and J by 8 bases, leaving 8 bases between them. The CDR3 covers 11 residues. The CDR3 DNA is TGTGCCAGCAGTTGGATAGGGGAAGCTTTCTTT. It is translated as CASSWIGEAFF.

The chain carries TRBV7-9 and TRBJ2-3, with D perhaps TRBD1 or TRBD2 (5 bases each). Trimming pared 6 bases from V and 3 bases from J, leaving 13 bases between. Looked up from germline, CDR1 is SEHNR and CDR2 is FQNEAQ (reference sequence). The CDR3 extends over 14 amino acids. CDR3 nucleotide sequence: TGTGCCAGCAGGGGACGGATTCCGACAGATACGCAGTATTTT. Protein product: CASRGRIPTDTQYF.